These T cell receptor beta chains were read from a single sample in a study of persistence of HIV-infected CD4 T cells. The antigens for these receptors are not known. Assay: immunoSEQ multiplex PCR; the TCRdb copy retains only in-frame clones and omits some. The sample holds roughly 30,000 clones, approximately 78% seen once. This specimen was CD4+ T cells sorted from PBMCs after roughly 18-hour stimulation, taken from a patient who received antiretroviral therapy. The receptors here all came from an adult man with HIV who was CMV-seropositive. CDR3s include the opening cysteine and the closing phenylalanine or tryptophan. The D gene is left open where the match is weak. Some rows mark clone size as missing; the rest say once, few, many or name a class of expanded clone.

V,size,J,D,CDR3,DNA
TRBV10-3,.,TRBJ2-7,.,CAISERTNYEQYF,TGTGCCATCAGTGAGAGGACAAACTACGAGCAGTACTTC
TRBV3-1/TRBV3-2,.,TRBJ2-1,.,CASSQDLWSNTYNEQFF,TGTGCCAGCAGCCAAGATCTTTGGAGTAATACGTACAATGAGCAGTTCTTC
TRBV7-2,.,TRBJ2-7,TRBD2,CASSPRTSGEQYF,TGTGCCAGCAGCCCCCGGACTAGTGGCGAGCAGTACTTC
TRBV28,.,TRBJ2-3,.,CASSLGGNDDTQYF,TGTGCCAGCAGTTTAGGAGGTAACGACGATACGCAGTATTTT
TRBV14,.,TRBJ2-7,.,CASSQAWQAYEQYF,TGTGCCAGCAGCCAAGCCTGGCAGGCCTACGAGCAGTACTTC
TRBV10-1,.,TRBJ2-3,TRBD2,CASSVLADTQYF,TGCGCCAGCAGTGTACTAGCGGATACGCAGTATTTT
TRBV5-1,.,TRBJ2-5,.,CASSPAGMEETQYF,TGCGCCAGCAGTCCGGCAGGGATGGAAGAGACCCAGTACTTC
TRBV27,.,TRBJ1-2,TRBD1,CASSDRRGSGYTF,TGTGCCAGCAGTGACCGCAGGGGGTCTGGCTACACCTTC
TRBV29-1,few,TRBJ2-1,TRBD1,CSGDRGDNEQFF,TGCAGCGGGGACAGGGGGGACAATGAGCAGTTCTTC
TRBV4-1,.,TRBJ2-1,TRBD2,CASSQEDGGASYNEQFF,TGCGCCAGCAGCCAAGAGGACGGGGGGGCTTCCTACAATGAGCAGTTCTTC
TRBV21-1,.,TRBJ1-5,.,CASRDRGPRIPQHF,TGTGCCAGCCGGGACAGGGGGCCAAGGATCCCCCAGCATTTT
TRBV7-2,.,TRBJ2-3,TRBD2,CASSHSGGAGTDTQYF,TGTGCCAGCAGTCATAGCGGGGGGGCTGGCACAGATACGCAGTATTTT
TRBV7-9,.,TRBJ1-1,.,CASSLRGGAEAFF,TGTGCCAGCAGCTTAAGGGGGGGAGCTGAAGCTTTCTTT
TRBV5-4,.,TRBJ2-3,TRBD2,CASSEGLAGGPVATQYF,TGTGCCAGCAGCGAGGGACTAGCGGGGGGGCCAGTTGCTACGCAGTATTTT
TRBV9,.,TRBJ1-6,.,CASSVMLGTISPLHF,TGTGCCAGCAGCGTAATGCTCGGGACGATATCACCCCTCCACTTT
TRBV6-6,.,TRBJ1-2,.,CASSAPQVPYGYTF,TGTGCCAGCAGCGCACCCCAGGTTCCCTATGGCTACACCTTC
TRBV27,.,TRBJ2-7,.,CASSLGVETAPYEQYF,TGTGCCAGCAGTTTGGGCGTTGAAACAGCTCCTTACGAGCAGTACTTC
TRBV28,.,TRBJ2-2,.,CASSLVQIYTGELFF,TGTGCCAGCAGTTTAGTGCAGATATACACCGGGGAGCTGTTTTTT
TRBV15,.,TRBJ2-1,.,CATSRNRRVSNEQFF,TGTGCCACCAGCAGGAACCGCAGGGTGTCCAATGAGCAGTTCTTC
TRBV24-1,.,TRBJ2-1,TRBD2,CATSWAGGDLYNEQFF,TGTGCCACCAGTTGGGCGGGGGGCGACCTATACAATGAGCAGTTCTTC
TRBV27,.,TRBJ2-1,TRBD2,CASSLSLAGGPFWAYNEQFF,TGTGCCAGCAGTTTATCCCTAGCGGGGGGGCCTTTTTGGGCCTACAATGAGCAGTTCTTC
TRBV19,.,TRBJ2-7,.,CATRLWIGSEQYF,TGTGCCACCCGGCTTTGGATAGGGAGCGAGCAGTACTTC
TRBV7-2,.,TRBJ2-1,TRBD2,CASKAGGSYNEQFF,TGTGCCAGCAAGGCGGGGGGGTCATACAATGAGCAGTTCTTC
TRBV7-2,.,TRBJ2-7,TRBD2,CASSSAGEISYEQYF,TGTGCCAGCAGCTCAGCGGGGGAGATCTCCTACGAGCAGTACTTC
TRBV2,.,TRBJ1-6,.,CASSPLGGRNSPLHF,TGTGCCAGCAGTCCCCTCGGGGGAAGGAATTCACCCCTCCACTTT
TRBV19,.,TRBJ1-2,.,CASTLQGGYTF,TGTGCCAGTACCCTCCAGGGCGGCTACACCTTC
TRBV5-1,.,TRBJ2-7,.,CASSLDYAGNEQYF,TGCGCCAGCAGCTTGGACTATGCGGGGAATGAGCAGTACTTC
TRBV4-1,.,TRBJ2-7,.,CASSQEAWQNSYEQYF,TGCGCCAGCAGCCAAGAAGCGTGGCAAAACTCCTACGAGCAGTACTTC
TRBV3-1/TRBV3-2,.,TRBJ2-2,TRBD1,CASSYGLQGDTGELFF,TGTGCCAGCAGCTACGGACTCCAGGGGGACACCGGGGAGCTGTTTTTT
TRBV3-1/TRBV3-2,.,TRBJ2-1,TRBD2,CASSQGSGGPLSNEQFF,TGTGCCAGCAGCCAAGGCTCGGGGGGGCCACTTTCCAATGAGCAGTTCTTC
TRBV5-1,.,TRBJ2-7,TRBD1,CASSPTGRSSYEQYF,TGCGCCAGCAGCCCGACAGGGCGGAGCTCCTACGAGCAGTACTTC
TRBV24-1,.,TRBJ1-2,TRBD1,CATSDFGTGGQYGYTF,TGTGCCACCAGTGATTTCGGGACAGGGGGCCAGTATGGCTACACCTTC
TRBV10-2,.,TRBJ1-6,.,CASSESTPRNSPLHF,TGCGCCAGCAGTGAGTCGACCCCAAGGAATTCACCCCTCCACTTT
TRBV5-1,.,TRBJ1-4,TRBD1,CASSPGQAWGTNEKLFF,TGCGCCAGCAGCCCTGGACAGGCATGGGGAACTAATGAAAAACTGTTTTTT